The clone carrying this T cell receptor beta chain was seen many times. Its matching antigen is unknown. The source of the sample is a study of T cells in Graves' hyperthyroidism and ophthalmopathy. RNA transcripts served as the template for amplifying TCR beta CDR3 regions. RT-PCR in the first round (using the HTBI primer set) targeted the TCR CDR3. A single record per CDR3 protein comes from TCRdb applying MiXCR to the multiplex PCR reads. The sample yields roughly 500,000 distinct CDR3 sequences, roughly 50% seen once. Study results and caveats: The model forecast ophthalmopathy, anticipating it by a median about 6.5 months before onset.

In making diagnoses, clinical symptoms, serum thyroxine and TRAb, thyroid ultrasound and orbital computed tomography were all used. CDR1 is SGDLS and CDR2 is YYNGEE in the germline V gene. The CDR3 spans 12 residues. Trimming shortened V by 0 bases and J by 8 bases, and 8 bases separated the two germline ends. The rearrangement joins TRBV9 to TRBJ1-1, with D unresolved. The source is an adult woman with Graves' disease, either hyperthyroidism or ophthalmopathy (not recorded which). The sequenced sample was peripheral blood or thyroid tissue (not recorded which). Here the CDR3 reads CASSVVGREAFF. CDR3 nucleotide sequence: TGTGCCAGCAGCGTAGTTGGTAGGGAAGCTTTCTTT.